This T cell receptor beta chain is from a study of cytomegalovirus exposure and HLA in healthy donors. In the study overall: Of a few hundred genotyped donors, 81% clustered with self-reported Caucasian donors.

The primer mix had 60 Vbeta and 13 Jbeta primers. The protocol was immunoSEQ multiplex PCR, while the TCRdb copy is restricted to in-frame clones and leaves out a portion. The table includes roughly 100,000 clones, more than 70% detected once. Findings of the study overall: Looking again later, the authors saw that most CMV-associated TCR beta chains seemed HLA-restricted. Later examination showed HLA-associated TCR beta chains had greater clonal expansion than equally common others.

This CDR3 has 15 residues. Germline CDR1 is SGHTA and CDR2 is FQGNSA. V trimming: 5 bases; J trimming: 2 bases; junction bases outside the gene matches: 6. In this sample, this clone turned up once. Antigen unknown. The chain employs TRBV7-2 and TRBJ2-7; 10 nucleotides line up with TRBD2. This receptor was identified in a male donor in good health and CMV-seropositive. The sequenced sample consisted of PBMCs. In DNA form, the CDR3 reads TGTGCCAGCAGCCCGAGGACTAGCGGAACCTACGAGCAGTACTTC. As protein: CASSPRTSGTYEQYF.